A selection of T cell receptor beta chains follows, all from one sample in a study of cytomegalovirus exposure and HLA in healthy donors. Clones were read by immunoSEQ multiplex PCR, and TCRdb kept only the in-frame ones, dropping some. Of around 190,000 clones in the sample, approximately 80% are singletons; the top ten hold 2% to 2.5%. The source material was PBMCs. These receptors were collected from a man aged 55 to 70 in good health and CMV-seronegative. The conserved cysteine and the conserved F or W are not part of the CDR3 here.

v_gene: TRBV4-2; j_gene: TRBJ2-5; CDR3aa: ASSQIRGERPH
v_gene: TRBV9; j_gene: TRBJ2-1; CDR3aa: ASSVGLADYNEQF
v_gene: TRBV6-4; j_gene: TRBJ1-4; CDR3aa: ASSDRAGDREKLF
v_gene: TRBV19; j_gene: TRBJ1-1; CDR3aa: ASRWQDMNTEAF
v_gene: TRBV27; j_gene: TRBJ1-4; CDR3aa: ASSSSGQTTNEKLF
v_gene: TRBV7-9; j_gene: TRBJ1-2; CDR3aa: ASSFTGSYYGYT
v_gene: TRBV7-9; j_gene: TRBJ2-2; CDR3aa: ASSPPPGQGATGELF
v_gene: TRBV4-2; j_gene: TRBJ1-4; CDR3aa: ASSQVVGAGNRATNEKLF
v_gene: TRBV14; j_gene: TRBJ2-5; CDR3aa: ASSQGTHRGETQY
v_gene: TRBV27; j_gene: TRBJ2-7; CDR3aa: ASSPGSSYEQY
v_gene: TRBV5-4; j_gene: TRBJ2-5; CDR3aa: ASSPQTGRETQY
v_gene: TRBV30; j_gene: TRBJ2-7; CDR3aa: AWRLAGGHEQY
v_gene: TRBV12-5; j_gene: TRBJ1-5; CDR3aa: ASGLARDRGYINQPQH
v_gene: TRBV7-9; j_gene: TRBJ2-3; CDR3aa: SSSSSTDTQY
v_gene: TRBV5-4; j_gene: TRBJ1-4; CDR3aa: ASSLGGRGSEKLF
v_gene: TRBV5-1; j_gene: TRBJ2-1; CDR3aa: ASSQSTSVNEQF
v_gene: TRBV29-1; j_gene: TRBJ1-2; CDR3aa: SVEDRNYGYT
v_gene: TRBV27; j_gene: TRBJ1-5; CDR3aa: ASSPALGVGNQPQH
v_gene: TRBV2; j_gene: TRBJ1-6; CDR3aa: ASSETRQASSYNSPLH
v_gene: TRBV28; j_gene: TRBJ2-7; CDR3aa: ATSTAGRYEQY
v_gene: TRBV28; j_gene: TRBJ2-2; CDR3aa: ASGPTSGGAGELF
v_gene: TRBV5-1; j_gene: TRBJ1-1; CDR3aa: ASSPGDRTNTEAF
v_gene: TRBV7-8; j_gene: TRBJ2-5; CDR3aa: ASSPKVTGPQETQY
v_gene: TRBV18; j_gene: TRBJ2-2; CDR3aa: ASSPSPRGRNTGELF
v_gene: TRBV5-1; j_gene: TRBJ2-7; CDR3aa: ASSLAAGGATNYEQY
v_gene: TRBV25-1; j_gene: TRBJ2-5; CDR3aa: ASSAPLFQETQY
v_gene: TRBV6-1; j_gene: TRBJ2-2; CDR3aa: ASSALRGRMNTGELF
v_gene: TRBV9; j_gene: TRBJ2-2; CDR3aa: ASSVVSDTGELF
v_gene: TRBV7-3; j_gene: TRBJ2-3; CDR3aa: ASSPNLAERTDTQY
v_gene: TRBV5-6; j_gene: TRBJ1-4; CDR3aa: ASSPRDSDEKLF
v_gene: TRBV9; j_gene: TRBJ1-4; CDR3aa: ASSVGRQGYEKLF
v_gene: TRBV5-8; j_gene: TRBJ1-4; CDR3aa: ASSLRQGGEKLF
v_gene: TRBV6-1; j_gene: TRBJ2-1; CDR3aa: ASRKTGGDEQF
v_gene: TRBV19; j_gene: TRBJ1-1; CDR3aa: ASSIAQKGVPEAF
v_gene: TRBV2; j_gene: TRBJ1-1; CDR3aa: ASSVRDRVNTEAF
v_gene: TRBV30; j_gene: TRBJ2-7; CDR3aa: AWSAPTSGTSNEQY
v_gene: TRBV6-5; j_gene: TRBJ2-7; CDR3aa: ASRRGLAGEQY
v_gene: TRBV10-3; j_gene: TRBJ1-2; CDR3aa: AISERGGNYGYT
v_gene: TRBV6-1; j_gene: TRBJ1-1; CDR3aa: ASRTGTGGTEAF
v_gene: TRBV5-6; j_gene: TRBJ2-7; CDR3aa: ASSLEGLAGVEDEQY
v_gene: TRBV4-1; j_gene: TRBJ2-7; CDR3aa: ASSQDWIRTGGSYEQY
v_gene: TRBV2; j_gene: TRBJ2-1; CDR3aa: ASRILAGVSEQF
v_gene: TRBV11-2; j_gene: TRBJ1-4; CDR3aa: ASSLVRGRNEKLF
v_gene: TRBV2; j_gene: TRBJ2-3; CDR3aa: ASRIAKGLGDTQY
v_gene: TRBV4-3; j_gene: TRBJ2-3; CDR3aa: ASSQSTSGGRDTQY
v_gene: TRBV15; j_gene: TRBJ2-7; CDR3aa: ATSRDRGPYEQY
v_gene: TRBV6-5; j_gene: TRBJ1-2; CDR3aa: ASSYSGGGYGYT
v_gene: TRBV6-5; j_gene: TRBJ2-7; CDR3aa: ASARTGFGEQY
v_gene: TRBV15; j_gene: TRBJ2-2; CDR3aa: ATSRNLGGTGTVGELF
v_gene: TRBV7-9; j_gene: TRBJ2-7; CDR3aa: ASSRTGQHSYEQY
v_gene: TRBV23-1; j_gene: TRBJ2-7; CDR3aa: ASVKSYEQY
v_gene: TRBV5-1; j_gene: TRBJ1-6; CDR3aa: ASSLGLDRGGSPLH
v_gene: TRBV19; j_gene: TRBJ1-1; CDR3aa: ASSTPGLHTEAF